The sequence of this T cell receptor (beta chain) was determined in a study of blood T cell repertoires in COVID-19 (TCRdb year 2020). In the study overall: Samples covering the acute and convalescent phases of COVID-19 were provided by collaborators in the United States, Italy and Spain. The material from the prospective study consisted of cDNA or gDNA derived from T cells, B-cell-depleted T cells, or PBMCs. The samples were drawn from the first 160 participants of the ongoing ImmuneRACE study and from over a thousand subjects provided by 6 global collaborators. Where HLA class I and class II types were available, the types were taken from metadata supplied by the sample provider, not from assay-based typing. The dataset comprised deeply sampled blood TCRbeta repertoires from subjects exposed to, actively infected with, or recovered from COVID-19. A de-identified subject ID, COVID-19 status, age in years and sex were almost always included in the sample metadata. The repertoires were released in a freely available public database meant as a resource for research on the immune response to SARS-CoV-2. Broad study findings and their caveats: Clinical and demographic metadata were provided uncurated, with the amount varying by source and participant.

Details on this clone: What this receptor recognizes is not known. Per-base quality was not reported, and no clone a single base away is much larger than it.

TCRbeta CDR3 regions were amplified from genomic DNA using the immunoSEQ Assay, a bias-controlled multiplex PCR. Turning to the authors' computational methods: The number of nucleated cells in each sample was estimated by amplification of reference gene primers within the assay. Sequence reads were collapsed and filtered to measure the absolute abundance of every unique TCRbeta CDR3 rearrangement. For each sample, productive Simpson clonality was calculated by taking the square root of Simpson's diversity index across productive rearrangements. The table comes from immuneACCESS by way of TCRdb, which keeps in-frame sequences with V and J called. Part of the clones is missing from these tables; in studies checked, under half for an unresolved V gene and the rest for unknown reasons. The V and J calls and the clone size are those of that table, but D and trimming were determined from the DNA. The table for this sample lists some 120,000 clones; over 55% of them were counted only once. The ten largest clones take up roughly 2.2% of the sample.

Taken from cysteine to phenylalanine, the CDR3 has 16 residues. Here the CDR3 DNA is all that survives: 48 bases in frame from base 1. Taken from the germline V gene, the CDR1 and CDR2 loops are SGDLS and YYNGEE. For this chain, trimming is 0 bases at the V end and 4 bases at the J end, and the number of junction bases without a gene match is 5. Each collaborating institution followed its own protocols to collect whole blood in K2EDTA tubes. For TCRbeta analysis, collaborators shipped samples in one of three forms: frozen whole blood, isolated PBMCs, or DNA extracted from either of those sample types.

The V and J genes are TRBV9 and TRBJ2-1, with 9 middle bases fitting TRBD2. The sample consisted of peripheral blood. The source of this sequence is a woman in her seventies with acute or convalescent COVID-19. The CDR3 region reads CASSVGAGGPYNEQFF. The sequenced DNA: TGTGCCAGCAGCGTAGGCGCGGGAGGGCCATACAATGAGCAGTTCTTC.